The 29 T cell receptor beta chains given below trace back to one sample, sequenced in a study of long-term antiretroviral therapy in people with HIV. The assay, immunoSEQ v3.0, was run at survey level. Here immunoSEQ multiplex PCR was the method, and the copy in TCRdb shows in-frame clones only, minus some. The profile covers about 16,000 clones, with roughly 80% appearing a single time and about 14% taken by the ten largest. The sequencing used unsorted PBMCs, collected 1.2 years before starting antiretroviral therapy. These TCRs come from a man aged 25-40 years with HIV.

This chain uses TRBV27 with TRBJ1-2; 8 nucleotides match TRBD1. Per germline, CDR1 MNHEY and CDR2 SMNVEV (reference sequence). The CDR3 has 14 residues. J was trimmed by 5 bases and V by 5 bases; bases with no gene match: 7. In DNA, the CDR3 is TGTGCCAGCAGTCCCCAGGACAGGGTTTATGGCTACACCTTC. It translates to CASSPQDRVYGYTF.

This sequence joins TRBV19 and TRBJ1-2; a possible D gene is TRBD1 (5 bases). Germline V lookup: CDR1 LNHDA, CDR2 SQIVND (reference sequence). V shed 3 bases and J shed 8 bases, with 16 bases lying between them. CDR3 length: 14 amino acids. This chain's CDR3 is CASSIQTETRGYTF. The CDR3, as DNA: TGTGCCAGTAGTATTCAGACAGAAACTCGGGGCTACACCTTC.

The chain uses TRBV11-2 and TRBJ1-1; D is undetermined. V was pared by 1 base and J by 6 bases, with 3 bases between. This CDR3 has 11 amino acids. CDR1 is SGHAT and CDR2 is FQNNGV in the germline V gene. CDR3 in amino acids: CASSLGAEAFF. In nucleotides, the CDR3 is TGTGCCAGCAGCTTAGGAGCTGAAGCTTTCTTT. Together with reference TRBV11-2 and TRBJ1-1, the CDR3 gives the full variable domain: EAGVAQSPRYKIIEKRQSVAFWCNPISGHATLYWYQQILGQGPKLLIQFQNNGVVDDSQLPKDRFSAERLKGVDSTLKIQPAKLEDSAVYLCASSLGAEAFFGQGTRLTVV.

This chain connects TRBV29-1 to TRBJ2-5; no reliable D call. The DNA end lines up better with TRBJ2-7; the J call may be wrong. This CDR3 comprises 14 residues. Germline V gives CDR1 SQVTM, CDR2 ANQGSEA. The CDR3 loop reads CSVVQMDLSYEQYF. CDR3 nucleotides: TGCAGCGTGGTCCAAATGGACCTTTCCTACGAGCAGTACTTC.

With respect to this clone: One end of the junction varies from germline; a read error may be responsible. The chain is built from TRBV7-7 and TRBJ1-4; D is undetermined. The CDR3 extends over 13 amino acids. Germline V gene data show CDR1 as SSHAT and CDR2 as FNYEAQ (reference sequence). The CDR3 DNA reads TGTGCTAGCAGCCCCGGACTTCATGAAAAACTGTTTTTT. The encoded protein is CASSPGLHEKLFF.

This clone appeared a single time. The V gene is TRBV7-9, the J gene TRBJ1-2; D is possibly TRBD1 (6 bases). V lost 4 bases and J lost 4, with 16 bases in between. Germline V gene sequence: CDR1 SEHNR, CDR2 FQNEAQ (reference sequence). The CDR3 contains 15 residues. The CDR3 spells CASSSEDSSAYGYTF. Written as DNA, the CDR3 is TGTGCCAGCAGCTCTGAGGACAGTTCGGCCTATGGCTACACCTTC.

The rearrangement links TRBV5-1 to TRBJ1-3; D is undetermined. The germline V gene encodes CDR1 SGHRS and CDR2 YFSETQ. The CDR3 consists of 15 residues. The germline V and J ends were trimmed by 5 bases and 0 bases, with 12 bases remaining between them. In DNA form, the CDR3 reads TGCGCCAGCAGTCCAGCAGGTAGCTCTGGAAACACCATATATTTT. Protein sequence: CASSPAGSSGNTIYF. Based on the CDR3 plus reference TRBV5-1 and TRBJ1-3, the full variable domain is KAGVTQTPRYLIKTRGQQVTLSCSPISGHRSVSWYQQTPGQGLQFLFEYFSETQRNKGNFPGRFSGRQFSNSRSEMNVSTLELGDSALYLCASSPAGSSGNTIYFGEGSWLTVV.

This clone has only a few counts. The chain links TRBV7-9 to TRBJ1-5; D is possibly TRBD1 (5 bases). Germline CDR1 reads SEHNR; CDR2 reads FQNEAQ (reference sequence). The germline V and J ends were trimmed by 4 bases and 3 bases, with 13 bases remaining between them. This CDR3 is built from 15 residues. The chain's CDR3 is CASSSPRVDNQPQHF. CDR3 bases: TGTGCCAGCAGCTCCCCCAGGGTTGACAATCAGCCCCAGCATTTT.

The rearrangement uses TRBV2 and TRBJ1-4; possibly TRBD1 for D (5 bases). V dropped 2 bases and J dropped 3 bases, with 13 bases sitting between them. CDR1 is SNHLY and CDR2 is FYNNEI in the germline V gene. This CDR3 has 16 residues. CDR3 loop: CASSEFLGGSNEKLFF. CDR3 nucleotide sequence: TGTGCCAGCAGTGAATTTTTGGGGGGTTCTAATGAAAAACTGTTTTTT. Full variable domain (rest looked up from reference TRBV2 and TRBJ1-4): EPEVTQTPSHQVTQMGQEVILRCVPISNHLYFYWYRQILGQKVEFLVSFYNNEISEKSEIFDDQFSVERPDGSNFTLKIRSTKLEDSAMYFCASSEFLGGSNEKLFFGSGTQLSVL.

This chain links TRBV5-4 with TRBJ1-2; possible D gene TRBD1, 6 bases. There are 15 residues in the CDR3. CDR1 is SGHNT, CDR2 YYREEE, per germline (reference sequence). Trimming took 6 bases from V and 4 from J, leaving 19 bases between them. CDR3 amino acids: CASTSLMRGTYGYTF. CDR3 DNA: TGTGCCAGCACCTCTCTAATGAGGGGGACCTATGGCTACACCTTC.

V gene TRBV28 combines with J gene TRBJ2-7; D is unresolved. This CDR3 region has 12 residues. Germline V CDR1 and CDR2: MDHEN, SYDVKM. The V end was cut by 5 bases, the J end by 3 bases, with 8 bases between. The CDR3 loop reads CASSPQIYEQYF. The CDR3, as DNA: TGTGCCAGCAGTCCTCAGATCTACGAGCAGTACTTC.

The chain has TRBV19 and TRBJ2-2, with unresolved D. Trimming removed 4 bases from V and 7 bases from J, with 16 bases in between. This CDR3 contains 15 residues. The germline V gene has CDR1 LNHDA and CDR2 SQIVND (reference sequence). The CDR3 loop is CASSRSGNEVGELFF. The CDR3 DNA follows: TGTGCCAGTAGTAGGTCCGGCAACGAGGTCGGGGAGCTGTTTTTT. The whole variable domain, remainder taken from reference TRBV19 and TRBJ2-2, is DGGITQSPKYLFRKEGQNVTLSCEQNLNHDAMYWYRQDPGQGLRLIYYSQIVNDFQKGDIAEGYSVSREKKESFPLTVTSAQKNPTAFYLCASSRSGNEVGELFFGEGSRLTVL.

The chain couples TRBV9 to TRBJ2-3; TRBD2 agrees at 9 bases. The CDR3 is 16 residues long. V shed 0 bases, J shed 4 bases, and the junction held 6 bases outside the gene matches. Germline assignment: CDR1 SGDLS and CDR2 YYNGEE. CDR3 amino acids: CASSVESGGRADTQYF. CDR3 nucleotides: TGTGCCAGCAGCGTAGAAAGCGGGGGGCGGGCAGATACGCAGTATTTT.

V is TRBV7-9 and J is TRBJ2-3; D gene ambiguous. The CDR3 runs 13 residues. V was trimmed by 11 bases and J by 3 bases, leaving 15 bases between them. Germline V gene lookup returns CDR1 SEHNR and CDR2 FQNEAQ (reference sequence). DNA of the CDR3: TGTGCCGCGGCGCAGCCCGAAACAGATACGCAGTATTTT. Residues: CAAAQPETDTQYF. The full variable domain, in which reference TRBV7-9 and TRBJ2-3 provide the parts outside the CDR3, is DTGVSQNPRHKITKRGQNVTFRCDPISEHNRLYWYRQTLGQGPEFLTYFQNEAQLEKSRLLSDRFSAERPKGSFSTLEIQRTEQGDSAMYLCAAAQPETDTQYFGPGTRLTVL.

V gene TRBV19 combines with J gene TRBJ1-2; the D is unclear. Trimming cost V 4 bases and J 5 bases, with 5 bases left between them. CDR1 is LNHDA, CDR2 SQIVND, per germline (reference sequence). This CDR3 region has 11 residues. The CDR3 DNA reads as TGTGCCAGTAGTACGGGGTATGGCTACACCTTC. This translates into CASSTGYGYTF.

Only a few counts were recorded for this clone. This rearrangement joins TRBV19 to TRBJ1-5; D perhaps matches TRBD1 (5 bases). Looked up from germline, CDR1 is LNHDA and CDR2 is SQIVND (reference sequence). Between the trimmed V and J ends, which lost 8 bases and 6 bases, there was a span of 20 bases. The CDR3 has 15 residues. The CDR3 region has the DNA TGTGCCAGTCCGTCTAACAGGCCAGGCGTTCAGCCCCAGCATTTT. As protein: CASPSNRPGVQPQHF. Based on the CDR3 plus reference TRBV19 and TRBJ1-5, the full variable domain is DGGITQSPKYLFRKEGQNVTLSCEQNLNHDAMYWYRQDPGQGLRLIYYSQIVNDFQKGDIAEGYSVSREKKESFPLTVTSAQKNPTAFYLCASPSNRPGVQPQHFGDGTRLSIL.

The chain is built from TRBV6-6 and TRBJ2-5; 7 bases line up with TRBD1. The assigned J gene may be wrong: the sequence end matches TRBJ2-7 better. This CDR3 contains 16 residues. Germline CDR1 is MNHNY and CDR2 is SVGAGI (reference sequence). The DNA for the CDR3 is TGTGCCAGCAGTAGCACCACAGGGGCTCTTGGCTCCGAGCAGTACTTC. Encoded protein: CASSSTTGALGSEQYF.

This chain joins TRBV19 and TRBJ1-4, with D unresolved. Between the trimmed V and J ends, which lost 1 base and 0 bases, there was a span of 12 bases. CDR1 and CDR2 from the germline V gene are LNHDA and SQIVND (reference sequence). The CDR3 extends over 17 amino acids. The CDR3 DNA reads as TGTGCCAGTAGTATAGGACCAGTCTCATCAACTAATGAAAAACTGTTTTTT. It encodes CASSIGPVSSTNEKLFF.

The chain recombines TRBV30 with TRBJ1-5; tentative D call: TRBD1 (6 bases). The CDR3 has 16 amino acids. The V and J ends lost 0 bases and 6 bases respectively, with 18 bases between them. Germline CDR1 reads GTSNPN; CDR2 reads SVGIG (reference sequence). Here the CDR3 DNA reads TGTGCCTGGAGTGTACCGTCAGGGGCGGGGGGTCAGCCCCAGCATTTT. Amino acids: CAWSVPSGAGGQPQHF.

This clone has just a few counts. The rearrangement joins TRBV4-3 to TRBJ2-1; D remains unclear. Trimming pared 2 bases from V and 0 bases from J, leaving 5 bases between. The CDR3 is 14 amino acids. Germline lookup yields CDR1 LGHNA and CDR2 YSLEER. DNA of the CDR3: TGCGCCAGCAGCCAACAGCACTCCTACAATGAGCAGTTCTTC. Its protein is CASSQQHSYNEQFF.

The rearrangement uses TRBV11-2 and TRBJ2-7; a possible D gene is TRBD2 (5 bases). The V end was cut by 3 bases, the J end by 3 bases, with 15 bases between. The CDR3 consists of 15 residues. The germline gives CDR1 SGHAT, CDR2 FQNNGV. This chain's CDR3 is CASSFLGLNRYEQYF. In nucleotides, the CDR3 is TGTGCCAGCAGCTTCCTCGGACTCAACCGCTACGAGCAGTACTTC.

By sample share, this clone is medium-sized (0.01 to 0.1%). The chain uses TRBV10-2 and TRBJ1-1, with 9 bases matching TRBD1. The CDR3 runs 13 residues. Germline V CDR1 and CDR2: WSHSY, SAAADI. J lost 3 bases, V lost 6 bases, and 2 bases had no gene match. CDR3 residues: CASRGQGYTEAFF. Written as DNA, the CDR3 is TGCGCCAGCAGGGGACAGGGCTACACTGAAGCTTTCTTT.

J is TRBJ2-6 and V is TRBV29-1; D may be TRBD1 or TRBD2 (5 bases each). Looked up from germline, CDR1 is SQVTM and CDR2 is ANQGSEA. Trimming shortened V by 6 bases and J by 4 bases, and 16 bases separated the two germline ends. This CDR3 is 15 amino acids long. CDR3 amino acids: CSVGSSGTGANVLTF. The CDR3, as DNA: TGCAGCGTGGGAAGTTCAGGGACCGGGGCCAACGTCCTGACTTTC.

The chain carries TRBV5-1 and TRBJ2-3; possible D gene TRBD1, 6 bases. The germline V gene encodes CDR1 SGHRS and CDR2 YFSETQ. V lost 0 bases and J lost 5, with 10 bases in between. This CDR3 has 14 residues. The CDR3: CASSLAGDRDTQYF. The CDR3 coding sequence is TGCGCCAGCAGCTTGGCAGGGGATAGAGATACGCAGTATTTT.

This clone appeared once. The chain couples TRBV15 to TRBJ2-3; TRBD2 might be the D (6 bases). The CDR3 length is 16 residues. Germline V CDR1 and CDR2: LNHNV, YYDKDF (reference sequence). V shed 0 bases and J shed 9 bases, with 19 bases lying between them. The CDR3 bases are TGTGCCACCAGCAGAGATCATGGACGGGAGTTGGGCACGCAGTATTTT. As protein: CATSRDHGRELGTQYF.

The CDR3 DNA reads as TGTGCCAGCAGCTTAGGTCCTAGCGGGAGCGTCGGCGGGGAGCTGTTTTTT. It encodes CASSLGPSGSVGGELFF. The J gene is TRBJ2-2, the V gene TRBV7-3, with 10 positions matching TRBD2. V lost 2 bases to trimming and J lost 7 bases; unmatched junction nucleotides: 10. Germline V gene lookup returns CDR1 SGHTA and CDR2 FQGTGA. The CDR3 consists of 17 residues.

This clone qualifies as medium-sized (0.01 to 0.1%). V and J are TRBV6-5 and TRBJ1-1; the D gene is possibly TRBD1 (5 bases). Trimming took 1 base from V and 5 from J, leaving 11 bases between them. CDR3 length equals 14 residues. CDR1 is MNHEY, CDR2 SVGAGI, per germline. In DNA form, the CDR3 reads TGTGCCAGCAGTTACTACGGGGGACGGACTGAAGCTTTCTTT. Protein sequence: CASSYYGGRTEAFF.

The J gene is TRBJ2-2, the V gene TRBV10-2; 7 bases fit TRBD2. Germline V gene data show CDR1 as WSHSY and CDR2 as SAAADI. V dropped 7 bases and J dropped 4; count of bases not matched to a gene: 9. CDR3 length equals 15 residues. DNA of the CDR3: TGCGCCAGCACGGGGGAGGGCAGTTTCACCGGGGAGCTGTTTTTT. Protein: CASTGEGSFTGELFF.

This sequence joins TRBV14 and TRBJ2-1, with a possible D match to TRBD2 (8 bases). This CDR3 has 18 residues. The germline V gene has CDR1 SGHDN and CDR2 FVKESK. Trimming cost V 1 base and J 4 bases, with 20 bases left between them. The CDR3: CASSQGYGVAGQYNEQFF. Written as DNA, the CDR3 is TGTGCCAGCAGCCAAGGCTACGGGGTAGCGGGACAGTACAATGAGCAGTTCTTC. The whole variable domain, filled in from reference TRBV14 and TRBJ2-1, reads EAGVTQFPSHSVIEKGQTVTLRCDPISGHDNLYWYRRVMGKEIKFLLHFVKESKQDESGMPNNRFLAERTGGTYSTLKVQPAELEDSGVYFCASSQGYGVAGQYNEQFFGPGTRLTVL.